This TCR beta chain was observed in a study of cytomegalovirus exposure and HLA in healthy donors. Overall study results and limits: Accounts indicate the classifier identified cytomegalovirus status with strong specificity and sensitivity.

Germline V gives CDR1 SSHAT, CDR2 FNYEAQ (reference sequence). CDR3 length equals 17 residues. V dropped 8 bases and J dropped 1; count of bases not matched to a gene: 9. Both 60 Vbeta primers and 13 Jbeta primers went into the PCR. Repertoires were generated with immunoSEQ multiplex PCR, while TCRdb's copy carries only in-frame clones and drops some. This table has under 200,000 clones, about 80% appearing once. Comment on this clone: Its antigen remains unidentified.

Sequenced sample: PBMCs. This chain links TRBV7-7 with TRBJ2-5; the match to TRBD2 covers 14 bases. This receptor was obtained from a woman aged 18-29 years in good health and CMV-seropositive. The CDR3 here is CASARLAGGDAQETQYF. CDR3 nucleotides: TGTGCCAGCGCAAGACTAGCGGGGGGGGATGCCCAAGAGACCCAGTACTTC.